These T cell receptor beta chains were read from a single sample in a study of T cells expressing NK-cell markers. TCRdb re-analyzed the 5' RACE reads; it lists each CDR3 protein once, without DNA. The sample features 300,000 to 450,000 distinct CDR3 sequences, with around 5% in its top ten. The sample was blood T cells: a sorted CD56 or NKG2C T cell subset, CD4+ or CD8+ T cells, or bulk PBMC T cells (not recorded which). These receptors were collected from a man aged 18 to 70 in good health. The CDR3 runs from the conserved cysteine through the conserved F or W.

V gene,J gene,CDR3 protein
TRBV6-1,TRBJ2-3,CASWDTLHYSSDTQYF
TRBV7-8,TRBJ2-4,CASSLGGPKNIQYF
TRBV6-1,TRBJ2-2,CASSARTGVAGELFF
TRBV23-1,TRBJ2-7,CASSQGGVCPYEQYF
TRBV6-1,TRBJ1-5,CASRRGTGGNQPQHF
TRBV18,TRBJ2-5,CASSNRLAGIQETQYF
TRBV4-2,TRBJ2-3,CASSQDSGGATDTQYF
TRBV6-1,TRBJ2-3,CASRRDRTITDTQYF
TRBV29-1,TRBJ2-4,CSAMDLAKNIQYF
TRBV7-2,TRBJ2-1,CASRQAGGLVNEQFF
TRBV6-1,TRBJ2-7,CASSSMIGTYEQYF
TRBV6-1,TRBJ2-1,CASRTRTSGGAYYNEQFF
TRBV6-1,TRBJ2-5,CASSRGAVLLRETQYF
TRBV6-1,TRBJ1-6,CASTKGQGTLALHF
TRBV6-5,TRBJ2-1,CASSFRGLRSYNEQFF
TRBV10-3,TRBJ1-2,CAISENVRTYGYTF
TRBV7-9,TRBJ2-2,CASMPGRYTGGTGELFF
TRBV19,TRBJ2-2,CASRRDRDTGELFF
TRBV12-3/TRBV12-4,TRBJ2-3,CASSLYGAGLDTQYF
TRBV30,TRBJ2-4,CAWSVGKNIQYF
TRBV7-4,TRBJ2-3,CASSPSTSQRVRTQYF
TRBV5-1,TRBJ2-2,CASSFSPGLAVLTGELFF
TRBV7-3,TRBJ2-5,CASSLGQGRTETQYF
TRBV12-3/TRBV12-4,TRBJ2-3,CASSPGGGRDTQYF
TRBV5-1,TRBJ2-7,CASSWDAGMVVEQYF
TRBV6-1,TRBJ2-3,CASSGGTVLQYF
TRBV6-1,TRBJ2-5,CARSPGTGDETQYF
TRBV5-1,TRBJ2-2,CASSFWTGGNTGELFF
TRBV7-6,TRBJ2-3,CASSLGGLRTDTQYF
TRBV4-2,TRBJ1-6,CASSQDGTGRSPLHF
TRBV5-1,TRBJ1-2,CASSFGTGRGYTF
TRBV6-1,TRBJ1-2,CASSKNGQFNYGYTF
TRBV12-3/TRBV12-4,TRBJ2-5,CASSLHRGGTQYF
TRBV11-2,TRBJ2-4,CASSPGNIQYF
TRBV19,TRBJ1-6,CASTPSQAENSPLHF